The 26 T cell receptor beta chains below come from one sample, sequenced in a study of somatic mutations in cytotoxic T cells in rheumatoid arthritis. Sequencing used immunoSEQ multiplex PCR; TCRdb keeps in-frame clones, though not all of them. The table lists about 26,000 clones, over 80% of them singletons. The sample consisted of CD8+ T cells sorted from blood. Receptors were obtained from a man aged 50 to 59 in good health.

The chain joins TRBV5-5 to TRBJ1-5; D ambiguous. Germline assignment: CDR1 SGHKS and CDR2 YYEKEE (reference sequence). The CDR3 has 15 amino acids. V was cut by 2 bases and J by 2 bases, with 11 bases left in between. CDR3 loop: CASSLMASGNQPQHF. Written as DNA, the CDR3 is TGTGCCAGCAGCTTAATGGCCTCGGGCAATCAGCCCCAGCATTTT.

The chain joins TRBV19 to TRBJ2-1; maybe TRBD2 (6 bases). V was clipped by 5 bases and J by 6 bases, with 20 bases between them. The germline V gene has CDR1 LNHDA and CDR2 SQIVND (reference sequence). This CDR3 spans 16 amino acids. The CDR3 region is CASSPFGGTPANEQFF. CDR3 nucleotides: TGTGCCAGTAGTCCCTTCGGTGGGACTCCCGCCAATGAGCAGTTCTTC.

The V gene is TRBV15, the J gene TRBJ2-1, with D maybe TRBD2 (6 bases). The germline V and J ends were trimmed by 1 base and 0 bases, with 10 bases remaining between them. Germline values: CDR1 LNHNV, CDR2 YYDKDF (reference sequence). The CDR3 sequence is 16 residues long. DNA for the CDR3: TGTGCCACCAGCAGAGGGAGGGGTTCCTCCTACAATGAGCAGTTCTTC. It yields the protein CATSRGRGSSYNEQFF.

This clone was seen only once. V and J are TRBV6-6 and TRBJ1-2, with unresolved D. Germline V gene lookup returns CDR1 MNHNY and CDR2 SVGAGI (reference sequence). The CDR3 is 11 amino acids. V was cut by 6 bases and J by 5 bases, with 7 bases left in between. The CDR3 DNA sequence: TGTGCCAGCAGCACGGGATATGGCTACACCTTC. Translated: CASSTGYGYTF.

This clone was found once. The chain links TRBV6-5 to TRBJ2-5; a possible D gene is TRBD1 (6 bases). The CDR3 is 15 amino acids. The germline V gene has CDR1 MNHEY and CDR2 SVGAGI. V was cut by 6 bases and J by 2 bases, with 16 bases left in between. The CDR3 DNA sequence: TGTGCCAGCAGCCCCATCCGGACAGCGCAAGAGACCCAGTACTTC. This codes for CASSPIRTAQETQYF.

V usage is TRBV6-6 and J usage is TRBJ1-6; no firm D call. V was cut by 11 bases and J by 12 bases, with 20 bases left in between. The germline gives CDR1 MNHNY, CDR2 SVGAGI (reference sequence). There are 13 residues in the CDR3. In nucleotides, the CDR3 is TGTGCCGGCAATATTCGAATCGATCAACCCCTCCACTTT. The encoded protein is CAGNIRIDQPLHF.

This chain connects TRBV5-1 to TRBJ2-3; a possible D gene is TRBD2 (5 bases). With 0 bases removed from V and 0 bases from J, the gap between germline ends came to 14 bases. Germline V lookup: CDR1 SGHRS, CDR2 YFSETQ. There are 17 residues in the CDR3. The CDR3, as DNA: TGCGCCAGCAGCTTGGCCGTGGCGGGCGCTAGCACAGATACGCAGTATTTT. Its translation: CASSLAVAGASTDTQYF.

CDR3 in DNA: TGTGCCAGCAGCTTAAGGAAGGCAACTGAAGCTTTCTTT. Protein sequence: CASSLRKATEAFF. V and J are TRBV13 and TRBJ1-1; D is undetermined. The CDR3 is 13 residues long. The germline V gene encodes CDR1 PRHDT and CDR2 FYEKMQ (reference sequence). V was trimmed by 2 bases and J by 5 bases, leaving 9 bases between them.

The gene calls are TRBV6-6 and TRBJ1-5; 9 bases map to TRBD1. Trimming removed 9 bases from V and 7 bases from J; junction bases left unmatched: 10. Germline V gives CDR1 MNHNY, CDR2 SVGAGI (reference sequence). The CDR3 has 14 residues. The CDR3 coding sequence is TGTGCCAGTAAGGACAGGGGTTATGTCCAGCCCCAGCATTTT. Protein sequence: CASKDRGYVQPQHF.

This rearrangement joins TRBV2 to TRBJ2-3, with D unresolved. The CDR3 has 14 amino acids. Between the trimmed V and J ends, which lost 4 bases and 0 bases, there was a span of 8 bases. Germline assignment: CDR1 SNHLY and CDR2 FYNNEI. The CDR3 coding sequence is TGTGCCAGCAGTGGTGTCTCTAGCACAGATACGCAGTATTTT. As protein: CASSGVSSTDTQYF.

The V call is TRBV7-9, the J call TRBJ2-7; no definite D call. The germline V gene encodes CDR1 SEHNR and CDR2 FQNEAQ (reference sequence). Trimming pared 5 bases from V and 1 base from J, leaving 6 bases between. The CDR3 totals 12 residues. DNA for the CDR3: TGTGCCAGCAGCCCCCCTTCCTACGAGCAGTACTTC. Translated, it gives CASSPPSYEQYF.

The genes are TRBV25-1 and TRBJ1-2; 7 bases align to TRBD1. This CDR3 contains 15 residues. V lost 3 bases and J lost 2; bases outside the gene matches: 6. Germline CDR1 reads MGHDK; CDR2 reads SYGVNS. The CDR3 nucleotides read TGTGCCAGCAGTGATCTACGGGACAGAAACTATGGCTACACCTTC. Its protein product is CASSDLRDRNYGYTF.

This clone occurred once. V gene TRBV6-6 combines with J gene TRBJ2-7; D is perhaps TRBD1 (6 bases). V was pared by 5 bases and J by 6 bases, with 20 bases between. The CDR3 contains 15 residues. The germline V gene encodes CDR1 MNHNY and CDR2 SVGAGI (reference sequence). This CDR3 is CASSTDRRRTGEQYF. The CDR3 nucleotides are TGTGCCAGCAGTACCGACAGGCGCCGTACGGGCGAGCAGTACTTC.

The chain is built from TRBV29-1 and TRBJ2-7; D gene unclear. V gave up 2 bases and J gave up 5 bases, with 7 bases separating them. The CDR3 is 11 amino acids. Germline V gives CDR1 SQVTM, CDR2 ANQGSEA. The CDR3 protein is CSVESGNEQYF. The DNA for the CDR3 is TGCAGCGTTGAATCAGGTAACGAGCAGTACTTC.

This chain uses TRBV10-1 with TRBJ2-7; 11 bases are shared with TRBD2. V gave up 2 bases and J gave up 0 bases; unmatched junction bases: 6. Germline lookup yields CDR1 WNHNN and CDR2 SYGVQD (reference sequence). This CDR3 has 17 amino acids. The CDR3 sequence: CASSEMGLAELSYEQYF. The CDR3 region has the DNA TGCGCCAGCAGTGAGATGGGACTAGCGGAACTCTCCTACGAGCAGTACTTC.

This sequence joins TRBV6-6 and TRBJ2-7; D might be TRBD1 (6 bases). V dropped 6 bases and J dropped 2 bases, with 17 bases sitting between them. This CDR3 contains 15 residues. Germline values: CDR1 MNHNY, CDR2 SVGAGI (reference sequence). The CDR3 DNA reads TGTGCCAGCAGGAAACCGACAGGCCATGCCTACGAGCAGTACTTC. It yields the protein CASRKPTGHAYEQYF.

CDR3 coding DNA: TGTGCCTGTACCCGATCGAAAGGAGGGAGAAACAATGAGCAGTTCTTC. Protein product: CACTRSKGGRNNEQFF. J is TRBJ2-1 and V is TRBV30, with TRBD2 as a possible D gene (6 bases). V was pared by 6 bases and J by 5 bases, with 23 bases between. CDR1 GTSNPN and CDR2 SVGIG come from the germline V gene (reference sequence). CDR3 size: 16 residues.

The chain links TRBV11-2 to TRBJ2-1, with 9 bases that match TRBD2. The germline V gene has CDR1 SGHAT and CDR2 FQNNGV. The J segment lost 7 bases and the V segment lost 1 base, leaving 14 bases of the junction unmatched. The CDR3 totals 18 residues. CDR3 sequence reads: CASSLAVVTSGWGNEQFF. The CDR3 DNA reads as TGTGCCAGCAGCTTAGCGGTCGTTACTAGCGGGTGGGGGAATGAGCAGTTCTTC.

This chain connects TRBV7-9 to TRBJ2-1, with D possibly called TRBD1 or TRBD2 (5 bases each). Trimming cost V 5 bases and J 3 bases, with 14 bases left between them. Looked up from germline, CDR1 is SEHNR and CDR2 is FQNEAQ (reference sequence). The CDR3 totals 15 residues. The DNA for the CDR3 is TGTGCCAGCAGCCCGCCGGGGCAGCTCTACAATGAGCAGTTCTTC. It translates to CASSPPGQLYNEQFF.

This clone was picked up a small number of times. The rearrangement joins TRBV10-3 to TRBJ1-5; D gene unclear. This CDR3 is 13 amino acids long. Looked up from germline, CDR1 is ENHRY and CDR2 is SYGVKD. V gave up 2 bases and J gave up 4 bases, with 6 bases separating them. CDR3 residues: CAISEIRNQPQHF. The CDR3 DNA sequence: TGTGCCATCAGTGAGATAAGAAATCAGCCCCAGCATTTT.

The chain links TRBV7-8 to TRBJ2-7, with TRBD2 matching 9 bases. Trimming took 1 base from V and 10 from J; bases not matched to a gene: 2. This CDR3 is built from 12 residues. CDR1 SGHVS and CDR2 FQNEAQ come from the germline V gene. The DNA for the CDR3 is TGTGCCAGCAGCTTAGGGACTAGCGTTCAGTACTTC. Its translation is CASSLGTSVQYF.

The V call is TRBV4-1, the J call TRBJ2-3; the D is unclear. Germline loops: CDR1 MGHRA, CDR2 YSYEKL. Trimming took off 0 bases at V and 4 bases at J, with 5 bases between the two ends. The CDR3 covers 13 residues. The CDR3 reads CASSQDRPDTQYF. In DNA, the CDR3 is TGCGCCAGCAGCCAAGATCGCCCAGATACGCAGTATTTT.

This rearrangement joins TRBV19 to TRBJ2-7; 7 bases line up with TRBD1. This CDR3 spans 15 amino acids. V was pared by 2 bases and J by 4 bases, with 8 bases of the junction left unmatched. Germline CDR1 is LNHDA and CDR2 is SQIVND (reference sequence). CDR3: CASSINPGTAYEQYF. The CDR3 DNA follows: TGTGCCAGTAGTATAAATCCCGGGACAGCTTACGAGCAGTACTTC.

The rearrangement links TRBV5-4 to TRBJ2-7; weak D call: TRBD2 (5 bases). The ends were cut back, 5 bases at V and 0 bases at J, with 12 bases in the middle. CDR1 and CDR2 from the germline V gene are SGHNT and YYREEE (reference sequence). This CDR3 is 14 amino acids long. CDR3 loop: CASRLRGSSYEQYF. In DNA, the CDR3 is TGTGCCAGCAGGCTCCGAGGGAGCTCCTACGAGCAGTACTTC. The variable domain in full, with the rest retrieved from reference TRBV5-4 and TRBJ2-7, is ETGVTQSPTHLIKTRGQQVTLRCSSQSGHNTVSWYQQALGQGPQFIFQYYREEENGRGNFPPRFSGLQFPNYSSELNVNALELDDSALYLCASRLRGSSYEQYFGPGTRLTVT.

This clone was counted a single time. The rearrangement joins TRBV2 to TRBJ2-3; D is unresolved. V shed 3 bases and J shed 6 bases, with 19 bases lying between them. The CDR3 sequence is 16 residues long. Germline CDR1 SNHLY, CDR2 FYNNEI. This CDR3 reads CASSDRATRLRDTQYF. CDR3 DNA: TGTGCCAGCAGTGATCGGGCGACGCGCCTAAGGGATACGCAGTATTTT.

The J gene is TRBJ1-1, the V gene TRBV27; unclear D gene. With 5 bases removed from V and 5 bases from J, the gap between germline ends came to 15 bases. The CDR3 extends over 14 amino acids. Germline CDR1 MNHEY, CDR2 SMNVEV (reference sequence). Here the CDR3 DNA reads TGTGCCAGCAGTCCCGGTACTAAGGGAACTGAAGCTTTCTTT. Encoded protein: CASSPGTKGTEAFF.